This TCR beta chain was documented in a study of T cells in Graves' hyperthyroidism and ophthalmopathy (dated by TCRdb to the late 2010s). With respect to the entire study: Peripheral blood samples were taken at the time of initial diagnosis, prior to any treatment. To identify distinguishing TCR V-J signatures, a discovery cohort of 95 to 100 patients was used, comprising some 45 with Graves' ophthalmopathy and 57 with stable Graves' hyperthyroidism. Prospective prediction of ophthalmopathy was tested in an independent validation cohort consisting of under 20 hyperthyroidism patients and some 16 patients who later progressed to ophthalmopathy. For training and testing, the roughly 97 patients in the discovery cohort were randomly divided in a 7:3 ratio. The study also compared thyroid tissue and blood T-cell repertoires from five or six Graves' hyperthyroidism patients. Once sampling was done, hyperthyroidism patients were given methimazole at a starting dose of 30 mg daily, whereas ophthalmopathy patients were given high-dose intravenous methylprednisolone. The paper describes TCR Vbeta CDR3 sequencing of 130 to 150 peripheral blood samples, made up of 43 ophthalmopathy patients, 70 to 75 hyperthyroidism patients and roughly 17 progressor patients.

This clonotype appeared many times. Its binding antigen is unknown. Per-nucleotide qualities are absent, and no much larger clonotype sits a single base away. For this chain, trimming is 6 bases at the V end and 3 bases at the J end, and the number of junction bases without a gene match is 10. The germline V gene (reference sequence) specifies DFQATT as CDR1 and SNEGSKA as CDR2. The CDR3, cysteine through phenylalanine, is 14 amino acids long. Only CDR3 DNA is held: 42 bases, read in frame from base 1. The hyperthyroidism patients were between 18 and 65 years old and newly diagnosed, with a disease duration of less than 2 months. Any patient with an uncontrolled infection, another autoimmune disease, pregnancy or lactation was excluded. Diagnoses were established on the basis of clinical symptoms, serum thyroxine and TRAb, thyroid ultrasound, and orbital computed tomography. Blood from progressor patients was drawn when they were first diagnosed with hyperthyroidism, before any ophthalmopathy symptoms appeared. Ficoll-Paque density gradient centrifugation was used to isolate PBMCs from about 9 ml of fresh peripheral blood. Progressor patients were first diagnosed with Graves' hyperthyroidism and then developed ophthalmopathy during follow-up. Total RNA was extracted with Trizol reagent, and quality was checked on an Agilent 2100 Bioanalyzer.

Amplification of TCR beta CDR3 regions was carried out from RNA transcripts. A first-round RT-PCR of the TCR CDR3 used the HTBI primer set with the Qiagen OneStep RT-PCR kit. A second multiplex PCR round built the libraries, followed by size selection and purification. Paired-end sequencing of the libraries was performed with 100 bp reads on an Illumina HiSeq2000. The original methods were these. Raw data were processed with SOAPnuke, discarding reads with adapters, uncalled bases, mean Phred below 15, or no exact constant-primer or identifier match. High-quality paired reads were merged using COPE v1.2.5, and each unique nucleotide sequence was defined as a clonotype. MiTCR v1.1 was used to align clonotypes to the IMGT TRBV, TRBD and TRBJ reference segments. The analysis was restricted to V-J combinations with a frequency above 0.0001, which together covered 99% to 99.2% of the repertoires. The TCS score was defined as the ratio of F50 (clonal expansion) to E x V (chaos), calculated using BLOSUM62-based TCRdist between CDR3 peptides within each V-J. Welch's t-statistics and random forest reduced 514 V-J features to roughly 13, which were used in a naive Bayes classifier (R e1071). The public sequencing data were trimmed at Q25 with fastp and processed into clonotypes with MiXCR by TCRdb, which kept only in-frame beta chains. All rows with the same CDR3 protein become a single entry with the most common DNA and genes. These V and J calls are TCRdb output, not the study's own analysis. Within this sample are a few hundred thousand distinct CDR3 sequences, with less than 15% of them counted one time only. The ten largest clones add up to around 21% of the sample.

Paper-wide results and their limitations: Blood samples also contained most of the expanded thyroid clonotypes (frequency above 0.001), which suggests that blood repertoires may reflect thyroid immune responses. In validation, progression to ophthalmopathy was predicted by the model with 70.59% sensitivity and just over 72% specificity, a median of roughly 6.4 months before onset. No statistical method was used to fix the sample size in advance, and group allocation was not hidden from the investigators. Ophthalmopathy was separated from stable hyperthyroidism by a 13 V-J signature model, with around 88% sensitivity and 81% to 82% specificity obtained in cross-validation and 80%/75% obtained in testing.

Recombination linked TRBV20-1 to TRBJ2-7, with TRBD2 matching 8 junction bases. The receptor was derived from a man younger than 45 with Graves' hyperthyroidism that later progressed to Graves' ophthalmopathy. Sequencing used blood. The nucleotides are TGCAGTGCGCCCCCGGGGGGGGCAAACTACGAGCAGTACTTC. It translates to CSAPPGGANYEQYF.